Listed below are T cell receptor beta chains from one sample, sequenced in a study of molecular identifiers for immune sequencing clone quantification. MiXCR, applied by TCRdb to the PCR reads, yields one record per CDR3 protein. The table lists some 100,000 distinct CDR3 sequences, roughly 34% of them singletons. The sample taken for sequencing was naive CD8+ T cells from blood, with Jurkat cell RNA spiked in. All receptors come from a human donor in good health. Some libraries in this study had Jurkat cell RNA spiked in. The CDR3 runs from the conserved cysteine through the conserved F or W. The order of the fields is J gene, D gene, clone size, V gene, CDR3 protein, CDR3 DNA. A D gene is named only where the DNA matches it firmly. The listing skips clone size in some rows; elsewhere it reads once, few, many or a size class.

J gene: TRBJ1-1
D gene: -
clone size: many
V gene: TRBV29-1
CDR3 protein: CSGAGVMNTEAFF
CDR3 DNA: TGCAGCGGGGCAGGGGTAATGAACACTGAAGCTTTCTTT

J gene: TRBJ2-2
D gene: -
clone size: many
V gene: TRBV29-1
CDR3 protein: CSVEIRTGARTGELFF
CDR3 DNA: TGCAGCGTTGAAATTAGGACGGGAGCGCGCACCGGGGAGCTGTTTTTT

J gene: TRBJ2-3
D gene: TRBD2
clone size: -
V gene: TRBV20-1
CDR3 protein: CSATNLAGEARQKF
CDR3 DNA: TGCAGTGCAACCAACCTAGCGGGAGAGGCTCGGCAGAAATTT

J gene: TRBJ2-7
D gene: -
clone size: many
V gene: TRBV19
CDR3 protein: CASSLTSSYEQYF
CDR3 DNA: TGTGCCAGCAGCTTGACTAGCTCCTACGAGCAGTACTTC

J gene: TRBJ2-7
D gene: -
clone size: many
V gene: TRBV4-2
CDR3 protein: CASSQDLYEQYF
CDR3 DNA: TGTGCCAGCAGCCAAGATTTGTACGAGCAGTACTTC

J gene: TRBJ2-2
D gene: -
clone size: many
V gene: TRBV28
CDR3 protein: CASSLGRQLAGELFF
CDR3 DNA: TGTGCCAGCAGTTTAGGCCGACAGCTCGCCGGGGAGCTGTTTTTT

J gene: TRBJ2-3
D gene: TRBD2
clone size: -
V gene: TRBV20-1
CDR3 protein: CSAREWASGSTDTQYF
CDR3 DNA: TGCAGTGCTAGAGAATGGGCTAGCGGGAGTACAGATACGCAGTATTTT

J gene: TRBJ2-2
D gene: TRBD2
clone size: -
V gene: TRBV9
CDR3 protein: CASSVGTSGRNTGELFF
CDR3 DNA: TGTGCCAGCAGCGTAGGGACTAGCGGGAGAAACACCGGGGAGCTGTTTTTT

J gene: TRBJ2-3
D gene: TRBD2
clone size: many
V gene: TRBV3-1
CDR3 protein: CASSQASGNGDTQYF
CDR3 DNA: TGTGCCAGCAGCCAAGCTAGCGGGAACGGGGATACGCAGTATTTT

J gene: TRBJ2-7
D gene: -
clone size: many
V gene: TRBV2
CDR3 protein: CASSEGIGKSYEQYF
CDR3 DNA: TGTGCCAGCAGTGAAGGTATAGGGAAGTCCTACGAGCAGTACTTC

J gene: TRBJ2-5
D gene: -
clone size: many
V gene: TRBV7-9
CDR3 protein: CASTLTAPETQYF
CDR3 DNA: TGTGCCAGCACCCTGACAGCCCCAGAGACCCAGTACTTC

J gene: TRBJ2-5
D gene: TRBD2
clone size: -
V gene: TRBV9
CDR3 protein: CASSVDLAGGPQYF
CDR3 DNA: TGTGCCAGCAGCGTAGATCTAGCGGGAGGTCCCCAGTACTTC

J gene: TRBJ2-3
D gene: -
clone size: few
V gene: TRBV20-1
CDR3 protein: CSARGQDSTDTQYF
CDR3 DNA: TGCAGTGCTAGAGGGCAGGATAGCACAGATACGCAGTATTTT

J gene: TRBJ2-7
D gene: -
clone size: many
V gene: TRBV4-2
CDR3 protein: CASSQGPGYEQYF
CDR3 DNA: TGTGCCAGCAGCCAAGGTCCCGGCTACGAGCAGTACTTC

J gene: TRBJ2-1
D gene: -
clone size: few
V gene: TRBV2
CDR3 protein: CAILVEYLYNEQFF
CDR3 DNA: TGTGCCATCCTTGTAGAGTACCTCTACAATGAGCAGTTCTTC

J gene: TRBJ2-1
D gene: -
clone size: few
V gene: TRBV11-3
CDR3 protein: CASSSPLSSYNEQFF
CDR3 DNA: TGTGCCAGCAGCTCCCCGTTGAGCTCCTACAATGAGCAGTTCTTC

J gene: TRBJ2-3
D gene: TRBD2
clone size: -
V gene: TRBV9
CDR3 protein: CASTTGTSRTDTQYF
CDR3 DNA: TGTGCCAGCACAACCGGGACTAGTCGCACAGATACGCAGTATTTT

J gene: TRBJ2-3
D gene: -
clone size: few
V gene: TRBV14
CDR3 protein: CASSQEWTNTDTQYF
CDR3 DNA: TGTGCCAGCAGCCAAGAATGGACTAACACAGATACGCAGTATTTT

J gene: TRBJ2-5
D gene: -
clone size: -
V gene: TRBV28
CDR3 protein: CASSPHLQDGNQETQYF
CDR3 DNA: TGTGCCAGCAGTCCACATCTTCAAGACGGAAACCAAGAGACCCAGTACTTC

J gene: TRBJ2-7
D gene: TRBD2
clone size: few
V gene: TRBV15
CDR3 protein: CATSKSGLAPYEQYF
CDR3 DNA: TGTGCCACCAGCAAGTCGGGACTAGCTCCTTACGAGCAGTACTTC

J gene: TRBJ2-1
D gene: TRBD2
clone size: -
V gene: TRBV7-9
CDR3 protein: CASNLGLAVGVDEQFF
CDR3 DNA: TGTGCCAGCAACTTGGGACTAGCGGTCGGGGTGGATGAGCAGTTCTTC

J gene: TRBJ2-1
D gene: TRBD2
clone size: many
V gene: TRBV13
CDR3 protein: CASSTGLAEYNEQFF
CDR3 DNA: TGTGCCAGCAGCACCGGACTAGCGGAGTACAATGAGCAGTTCTTC

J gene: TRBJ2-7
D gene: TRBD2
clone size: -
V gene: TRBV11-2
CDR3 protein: CASSFSGSYEQYF
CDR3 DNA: TGTGCCAGCAGCTTTAGCGGGAGTTACGAGCAGTACTTC

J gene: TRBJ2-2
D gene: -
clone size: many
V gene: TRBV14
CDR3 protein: CASRQNTGELFF
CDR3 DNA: TGTGCCAGCAGACAGAACACCGGGGAGCTGTTTTTT

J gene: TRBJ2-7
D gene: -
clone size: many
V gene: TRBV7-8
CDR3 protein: CASSPGAVYEQYF
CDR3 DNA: TGTGCCAGCAGTCCCGGGGCAGTCTACGAGCAGTACTTC

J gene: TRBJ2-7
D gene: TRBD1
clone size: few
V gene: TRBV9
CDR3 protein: CASSVGGQGAYEQYF
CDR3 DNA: TGTGCCAGCAGCGTAGGAGGACAGGGGGCCTACGAGCAGTACTTC

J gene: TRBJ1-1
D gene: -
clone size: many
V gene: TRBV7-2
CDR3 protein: CASSRQSTEAFF
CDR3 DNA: TGTGCCAGCAGCCGCCAGTCCACTGAAGCTTTCTTT

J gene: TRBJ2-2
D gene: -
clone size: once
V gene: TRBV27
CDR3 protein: CASSQLLGPPANTGELYF
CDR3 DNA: TGTGCCAGCAGTCAACTCCTCGGGCCCCCCGCGAACACCGGGGAGCTGTATTTT

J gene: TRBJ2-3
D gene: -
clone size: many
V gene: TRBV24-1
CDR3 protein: CATSDSGTARPTDTQYF
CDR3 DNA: TGTGCCACCAGTGATTCCGGGACGGCCCGACCCACAGATACGCAGTATTTT

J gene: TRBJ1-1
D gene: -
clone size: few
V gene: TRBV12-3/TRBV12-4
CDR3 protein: CASSLDTLNTEAFF
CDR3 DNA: TGTGCCAGCAGTTTGGACACCCTGAACACTGAAGCTTTCTTT

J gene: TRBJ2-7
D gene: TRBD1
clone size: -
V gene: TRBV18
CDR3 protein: CATKGTGDYEQYF
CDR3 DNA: TGTGCCACCAAAGGGACAGGCGACTACGAGCAGTACTTC

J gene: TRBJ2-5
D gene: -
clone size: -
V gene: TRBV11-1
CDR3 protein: CASSLSNNQEPQYF
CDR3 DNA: TGTGCCAGCAGCTTATCGAACAACCAAGAGCCCCAGTACTTC

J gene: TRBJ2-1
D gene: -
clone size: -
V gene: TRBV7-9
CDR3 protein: CAARRAGNNEQFF
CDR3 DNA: TGTGCCGCCCGTAGAGCCGGGAACAATGAGCAGTTCTTC

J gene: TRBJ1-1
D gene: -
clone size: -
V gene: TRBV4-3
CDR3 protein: CASSQSGIGGTEAFF
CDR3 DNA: TGCGCCAGCAGCCAAAGCGGGATAGGGGGCACTGAAGCTTTCTTT

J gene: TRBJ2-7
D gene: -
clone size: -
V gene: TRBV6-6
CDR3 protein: CASSVVGYHKQYF
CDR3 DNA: TGTGCCAGCAGCGTAGTGGGGTACCACAAGCAGTACTTC

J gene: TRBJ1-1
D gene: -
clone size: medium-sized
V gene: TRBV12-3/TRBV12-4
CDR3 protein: CASSFGTEAFF
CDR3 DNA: TGTGCCAGCAGTTTTGGCACTGAAGCTTTCTTT

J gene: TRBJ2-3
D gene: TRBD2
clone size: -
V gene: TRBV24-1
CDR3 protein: CATPSGSSTDTQYF
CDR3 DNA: TGTGCCACCCCTAGCGGGAGTAGCACAGATACGCAGTATTTT

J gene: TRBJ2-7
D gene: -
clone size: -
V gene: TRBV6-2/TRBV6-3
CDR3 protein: CACGPLRGLNYEQYF
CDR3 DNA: TGTGCCTGCGGCCCCCTGCGAGGGTTAAACTACGAGCAGTACTTC

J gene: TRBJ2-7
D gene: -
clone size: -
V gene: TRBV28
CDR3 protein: CASSSLESSYEQYF
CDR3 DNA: TGTGCCAGCAGTTCCCTGGAGAGCTCCTACGAGCAGTACTTC

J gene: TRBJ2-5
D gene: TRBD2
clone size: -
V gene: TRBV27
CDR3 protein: CASSWLAGVGETQYF
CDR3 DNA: TGTGCCAGCAGTTGGCTAGCGGGAGTGGGAGAGACCCAGTACTTC

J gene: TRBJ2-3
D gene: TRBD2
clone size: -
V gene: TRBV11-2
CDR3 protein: CASSSFSGRATADTQYF
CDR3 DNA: TGTGCCAGCAGCTCGTTTAGCGGGAGGGCCACCGCAGATACGCAGTATTTT

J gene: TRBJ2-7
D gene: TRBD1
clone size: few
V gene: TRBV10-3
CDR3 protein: CAITPSGTGSYEQYF
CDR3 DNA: TGTGCCATCACTCCCTCCGGGACAGGGTCCTACGAGCAGTACTTC

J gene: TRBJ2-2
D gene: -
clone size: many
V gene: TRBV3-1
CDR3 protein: CASSPNTGELFF
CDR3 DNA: TGTGCCAGCAGCCCGAACACCGGGGAGCTGTTTTTT

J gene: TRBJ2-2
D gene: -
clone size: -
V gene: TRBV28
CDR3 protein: CAGSSLQRGTGELFF
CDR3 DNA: TGTGCCGGCAGTTCGTTACAGCGAGGGACCGGGGAGCTGTTTTTT

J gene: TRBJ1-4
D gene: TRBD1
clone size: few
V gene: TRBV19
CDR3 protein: CASRSEGAEEKLFF
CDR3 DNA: TGTGCCAGTAGATCAGAGGGGGCCGAGGAAAAACTGTTTTTT

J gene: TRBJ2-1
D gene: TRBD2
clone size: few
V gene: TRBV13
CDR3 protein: CASSTTSGRNEQFF
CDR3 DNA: TGTGCCAGCAGCACCACTAGCGGGAGAAATGAGCAGTTCTTC

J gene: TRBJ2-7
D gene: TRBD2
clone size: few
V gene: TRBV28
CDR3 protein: CASSSWTSGIYEQYF
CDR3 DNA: TGTGCCAGCAGTTCCTGGACTAGCGGGATATACGAGCAGTACTTC

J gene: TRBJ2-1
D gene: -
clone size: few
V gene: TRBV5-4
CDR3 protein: CASSLVSAGNEQFF
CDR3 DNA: TGTGCCAGCAGCTTGGTTTCCGCGGGCAATGAGCAGTTCTTC

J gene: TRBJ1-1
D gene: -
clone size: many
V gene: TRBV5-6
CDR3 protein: CASSFSRAEAFF
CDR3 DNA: TGTGCCAGCAGCTTCTCACGGGCTGAAGCTTTCTTT

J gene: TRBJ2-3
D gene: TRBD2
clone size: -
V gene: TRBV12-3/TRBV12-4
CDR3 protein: CASSTSSGRDTDTQYF
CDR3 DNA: TGTGCCAGCAGTACCTCTAGCGGGAGGGACACAGATACGCAGTATTTT